These 12 T cell receptor beta chains came from one sample sequenced in a study of blood T cells in healthy people across ages. Alongside a J-beta primer mix, a sample-barcoded 5' primer served in a second PCR lasting about 7 to 12 cycles. Via MiXCR, TCRdb re-called the 5' RACE reads, giving one row per CDR3 protein. This table holds fewer than 2 million distinct CDR3 sequences, around 42% found once. Sequenced: blood. The source of these receptors is a human donor in good health.

This chain links TRBV7-8 with TRBJ2-5; 11 bases are shared with TRBD2. The J call may be mistaken, given a closer DNA end match to TRBJ2-7. The CDR3 is 17 residues long. From germline, CDR1 is SGHVS and CDR2 FQNEAQ. CDR3 sequence reads: CASSLAGVLAGGHEQYF. In DNA, the CDR3 is TGTGCCAGCAGCTTAGCTGGGGTGCTAGCGGGGGGTCACGAGCAGTACTTC.

This clonotype was recorded many times. The chain employs TRBV4-1 and TRBJ2-7; TRBD2 aligns across 8 bases. This CDR3 spans 16 amino acids. Looked up from germline, CDR1 is MGHRA and CDR2 is YSYEKL. Unmatched junction bases numbered 6, after V lost 2 bases and J lost 0 bases. As DNA, the CDR3 is TGCGCCAGCAGCCAAACCCGACTAGCGTACTCCTACGAGCAGTACTTC. Protein product: CASSQTRLAYSYEQYF.

The J gene is TRBJ1-2, the V gene TRBV20-1; unclear D gene. V was clipped by 6 bases and J by 3 bases, with 8 bases between them. The CDR3 has 11 amino acids. CDR1 is DFQATT and CDR2 is SNEGSKA in the germline V gene (reference sequence). The DNA of the CDR3 is TGCAGTGCCGGGAATTACTATGGCTACACCTTC. It is translated as CSAGNYYGYTF.

This clonotype was counted between two and nine times. The chain is built from TRBV4-2 and TRBJ1-6; D gene ambiguous. The CDR3 consists of 17 residues. With 1 base removed from V and 3 bases from J, the gap between germline ends came to 13 bases. Germline assignment: CDR1 LGHNA and CDR2 YNFKEQ. The CDR3 spells CASSQGLVRDYNSPLHF. The CDR3 DNA is TGTGCCAGCAGCCAAGGCCTCGTGAGGGACTATAATTCACCCCTCCACTTT.

The chain employs TRBV28 and TRBJ2-4, with D hard to call. The CDR3 contains 14 residues. The V gene lost 1 base and the J gene lost 13 bases, with 17 bases spanning the gap. Germline values: CDR1 MDHEN, CDR2 SYDVKM. In DNA form, the CDR3 reads TGTGCCAGCAGTTTATTGGTCGGGTCGGAAGAGCAGTACTTC. Translated, it gives CASSLLVGSEEQYF.

This chain joins TRBV28 and TRBJ1-2; D not resolved. Germline V gives CDR1 MDHEN, CDR2 SYDVKM. V lost 1 base to trimming and J lost 4 bases, with 7 bases between them. The CDR3 consists of 13 residues. The CDR3 DNA follows: TGTGCCAGCAGTTTATCGACTCTCTATGGCTACACCTTC. Translating it yields CASSLSTLYGYTF.

The V gene is TRBV27, the J gene TRBJ2-1; 11 bases agree with TRBD1. V lost 3 bases, J lost 5 bases, and 6 bases stayed unmatched. The germline gives CDR1 MNHEY, CDR2 SMNVEV (reference sequence). This CDR3 has 16 residues. CDR3 protein: CASSLAGQGGDNEQFF. The CDR3 nucleotides are TGTGCCAGCAGTTTGGCGGGACAGGGGGGAGACAATGAGCAGTTCTTC.

V usage is TRBV3-1 and J usage is TRBJ2-1, with 9 bases identical to TRBD1. The CDR3 runs 17 residues. Germline V lookup: CDR1 LGHDT, CDR2 YNNKEL (reference sequence). The ends lost 5 bases at V and 10 bases at J; junction bases unmatched: 18. In DNA, the CDR3 is TGTGCCAGCAGCAACACCGGGGGACAGGGAATCTTGGGGGAGCAGTTCTTC. It codes for CASSNTGGQGILGEQFF.

The table lists this clonotype with a few counts. The chain carries TRBV7-9 and TRBJ2-7; D perhaps matches TRBD1 (5 bases). The V and J ends lost 4 bases and 8 bases respectively, with 18 bases between them. Germline CDR1 reads SEHNR; CDR2 reads FQNEAQ (reference sequence). The CDR3 length is 14 residues. The DNA for the CDR3 is TGTGCCAGCAGCTGGGCATCAGGGCGGCGACAGCAGTACTTC. Protein product: CASSWASGRRQQYF.

This sequence joins TRBV11-2 and TRBJ1-6, with D unresolved. The CDR3 runs to 16 residues. Trimming removed 5 bases from V and 4 bases from J, with 15 bases in between. Per the germline V gene, CDR1 is SGHAT and CDR2 is FQNNGV. The DNA for the CDR3 is TGTGCCAGCAGCGTGGAGGCTGGACGTTATAATTCACCCCTCCACTTT. Protein sequence: CASSVEAGRYNSPLHF.

The chain joins TRBV18 to TRBJ1-2; D possibly corresponds to TRBD1 (6 bases). Germline values: CDR1 KGHSH, CDR2 LQKENI. The CDR3 contains 14 residues. Trimming took off 6 bases at V and 6 bases at J, with 17 bases between the two ends. The chain's CDR3 is CASSPGQSTDGYTF. The CDR3 coding sequence is TGTGCCAGCTCGCCAGGACAGAGCACAGATGGCTACACCTTC.

The chain has TRBV29-1 and TRBJ2-5; 15 bases map to TRBD2. CDR3 length equals 14 residues. Germline V lookup: CDR1 SQVTM, CDR2 ANQGSEA. Trimming removed 6 bases from V and 6 bases from J; junction bases left unmatched: 5. Written as DNA, the CDR3 is TGCAGCGTGCCGGGACTAGCGGGGGGCCAGACCCAGTACTTC. Protein product: CSVPGLAGGQTQYF.